This T cell receptor beta chain emerged from a study of metastatic and nonmetastatic thyroid tumors. All patients were untreated before thyroid surgery. CDR1 is SGHAT and CDR2 is FQDESV in the germline V gene (reference sequence). This CDR3 region has 13 residues. V lost 4 bases and J lost 0, with 6 bases in between. TCRdb re-called clones via MiXCR from the PCR reads. The sample contains over 15,000 clones, 30% to 40% of which appear only once. The sequenced sample consisted of blood. The chain combines TRBV11-1 with TRBJ1-1, with D maybe TRBD1 (5 bases). The TCR comes from a female donor with papillary thyroid cancer or a benign thyroid nodule (not recorded which). Some clones in this sample may be carry-over from other donors' samples. This CDR3 is CASSSGLNTEAFF. CDR3 sequence (DNA): TGTGCCAGCAGCTCGGGACTGAACACTGAAGCTTTCTTT. Using reference TRBV11-1 and TRBJ1-1 for the parts outside the CDR3, the full variable domain is EAEVAQSPRYKITEKSQAVAFWCDPISGHATLYWYRQILGQGPELLVQFQDESVVDDSQLPKDRFSAERLKGVDSTLKIQPAELGDSAMYLCASSSGLNTEAFFGQGTRLTVV.